This is a list of T cell receptor beta chains from one sample in a study of glioma-infiltrating T cells after dendritic cell vaccination. Clones were read by immunoSEQ multiplex PCR, and TCRdb kept only the in-frame ones, dropping some. The sample yields 65,000 or so clones, more than 75% seen once. The sample was blood, taken after dendritic cell vaccination. Receptors were obtained from a human donor with glioblastoma. Each CDR3 is given with its conserved first and last residue. The D gene is left open where the match is weak.

D gene,J gene,CDR3 length,V gene,CDR3 DNA,CDR3 protein
TRBD1,TRBJ2-7,16,TRBV10-3,TGTGCCATCAGTGAGGTGGGGACAGGGGGCGTTGGCGAGCAGTACTTC,CAISEVGTGGVGEQYF
TRBD1,TRBJ1-4,16,TRBV30,TGTGCCTGGAGGGGACTCGGGGACAGGGGTAATGAAAAACTGTTTTTT,CAWRGLGDRGNEKLFF
.,TRBJ1-2,14,TRBV5-4,TGTGCCAGCAGCTTGGGGGGGCAAGGCTATGGCTACACCTTC,CASSLGGQGYGYTF
TRBD1,TRBJ2-6,12,TRBV6-5,TGTGCCAGCCGACAGGGGAGCAACGTCCTGACTTTC,CASRQGSNVLTF
TRBD1,TRBJ2-3,16,TRBV5-4,TGTGCCAGCAGCCGGATCGTGACAGGGAGCACAGATACGCAGTATTTT,CASSRIVTGSTDTQYF
.,TRBJ1-1,12,TRBV30,TGTGCCTGGAGATTGGACAGCCTAGGGGCTTTCTTT,CAWRLDSLGAFF
.,TRBJ1-5,21,TRBV9,TGTGCCAGCAGCGTAGGAGGGATTGAAAAACCCAACCTCTATAGCAATCAGCCCCAGCATTTT,CASSVGGIEKPNLYSNQPQHF
.,TRBJ2-2,14,TRBV5-1,TGCGCCAGCAGCGTGGAAGGGGGAACCGGGGAGCTGTTTTTT,CASSVEGGTGELFF
.,TRBJ2-7,13,TRBV7-3,TGTGCCAGCAGCCTATTGTCGAACGGCGAGCAGTACTTC,CASSLLSNGEQYF
.,TRBJ2-3,16,TRBV4-3,TGCGCCAGCAGCCAGGAGACAGGTTTTTCCACAGATACGCAGTATTTT,CASSQETGFSTDTQYF
.,TRBJ2-3,16,TRBV11-3,TGTGCCAGCAGCCTAACAGGGCCGAGTCGGGCGGATACGCAGTATTTT,CASSLTGPSRADTQYF
TRBD2,TRBJ2-7,16,TRBV6-5,TGTGCCAGCAGTTACTCGATGCGGGGGTGGGCCTACGAGCAGTACTTC,CASSYSMRGWAYEQYF
.,TRBJ2-3,12,TRBV6-6,TGTGCCAGCAGTTACCTCACAGATACGCAGTATTTT,CASSYLTDTQYF
TRBD1,TRBJ1-1,14,TRBV29-1,TGCAGCGTTGAACAGGGGGTATATGGCACTGAAGCTTTCTTT,CSVEQGVYGTEAFF
TRBD1,TRBJ1-5,15,TRBV6-1,TGTGCCAGCAGATCGGGACAGGGGAACAGACAGCCCCAGCATTTT,CASRSGQGNRQPQHF
TRBD2,TRBJ2-4,14,TRBV27,TGTGCCAGCAGTAGCGGGACAGCCAAAAACATTCAGTACTTC,CASSSGTAKNIQYF